Shown below are 26 T cell receptor beta chains from a single sample sequenced in a study of blood T cells in healthy people across ages. A J-beta primer mix and a sample-barcoded 5' primer were used in a second PCR of about 7 to 12 cycles. TCRdb re-derived calls from the 5' RACE reads in MiXCR, one entry per CDR3 protein. This sample has about 320,000 distinct CDR3 sequences, with about 25% found just once. The sequenced sample was blood. These receptors were collected from a woman in her 70s in good health.

The chain uses TRBV4-1 and TRBJ2-3; 7 bases map to TRBD2. Trimming took 1 base from V and 1 from J; bases not matched to a gene: 5. Per germline, CDR1 MGHRA and CDR2 YSYEKL. CDR3 length equals 16 residues. Here the CDR3 DNA reads TGCGCCAGCAGCCAAGGTGGGGGAGGGGGCACAGATACGCAGTATTTT. Translation: CASSQGGGGGTDTQYF.

CDR3 amino acids: CSASTGGFATNEKLFF. In DNA, the CDR3 is TGCAGTGCCTCAACAGGGGGCTTTGCAACTAATGAAAAACTGTTTTTT. The V call is TRBV20-1, the J call TRBJ1-4; the match to TRBD1 covers 9 bases. Germline V lookup: CDR1 DFQATT, CDR2 SNEGSKA (reference sequence). J gave up 0 bases and V 6 bases, and 8 bases lay outside the gene matches. The CDR3 sequence is 16 residues long.

This clonotype was found a few times. The chain has TRBV29-1 and TRBJ1-2; D is possibly TRBD1 (5 bases). Between the trimmed V and J ends, which lost 6 bases and 1 base, there was a span of 12 bases. Germline V lookup: CDR1 SQVTM, CDR2 ANQGSEA. The CDR3 loop spans 13 amino acids. CDR3 region: CSVSTEFNYGYTF. As DNA, the CDR3 is TGCAGCGTGTCGACAGAATTTAACTATGGCTACACCTTC.

The chain is built from TRBV5-6 and TRBJ2-2, with 9 nucleotides matching TRBD2. The length of the CDR3 is 16 residues. Losses at the gene ends were 1 base for V and 5 bases for J; bases not matched to a gene: 6. Per germline, CDR1 SGHDT and CDR2 YYEEEE. The CDR3 bases are TGTGCCAGCAGCTTGAGGCTAGCGGGACGTACCGGGGAGCTGTTTTTT. Its translation is CASSLRLAGRTGELFF.

The V and J genes are TRBV4-2 and TRBJ1-2, with a tentative D call TRBD1 (6 bases). The V end lost 0 bases, the J end lost 6 bases, and 17 bases lay between the germline ends. CDR1 is LGHNA, CDR2 YNFKEQ, per germline. The CDR3 covers 16 residues. The CDR3 is CASSQETTGLIDGYTF. The CDR3 DNA reads as TGTGCCAGCAGCCAAGAAACAACAGGGTTAATCGATGGCTACACCTTC.

The rearrangement uses TRBV7-2 and TRBJ2-7; 10 bases are shared with TRBD1. The junction had 8 bases not matched to a gene; V was cut back by 5 bases and J by 4 bases. The CDR3 extends over 15 amino acids. Germline CDR1 SGHTA, CDR2 FQGNSA. The CDR3 nucleotides read TGTGCCAGCAGCCCTAAGACAGGGGGCATTTACGAGCAGTACTTC. As protein: CASSPKTGGIYEQYF.

This clonotype was observed many times. This rearrangement joins TRBV29-1 to TRBJ1-1; D is uncertain. Between the trimmed V and J ends, which lost 6 bases and 1 base, there was a span of 9 bases. This CDR3 is 12 amino acids long. CDR1 is SQVTM, CDR2 ANQGSEA, per germline. In DNA, the CDR3 is TGCAGCGTGGGCGAGGGGAACACTGAAGCTTTCTTT. Its protein product is CSVGEGNTEAFF.

The chain recombines TRBV21-1 with TRBJ2-5. TRBV21-1 is deemed a pseudogene. The CDR3 runs 13 residues. CDR3 DNA sequence: TGTGCCAGCAGCAAAGGGCCTGAGGAGACCCAGTACTTC. Protein sequence: CASSKGPEETQYF.

The rearrangement links TRBV28 to TRBJ2-5; unclear D gene. Germline loops: CDR1 MDHEN, CDR2 SYDVKM. CDR3 length: 15 amino acids. Trimming took off 6 bases at V and 5 bases at J, with 19 bases between the two ends. The CDR3 nucleotides are TGTGCCAGCAGCCCCTTAGTGGGCGTAGGGGAGACCCAGTACTTC. Residues: CASSPLVGVGETQYF.

CDR3 sequence reads: CASSRNRREGGYTF. The CDR3 region has the DNA TGTGCCAGCAGCCGAAACCGCCGGGAGGGGGGCTACACCTTC. The chain is built from TRBV7-2 and TRBJ1-2; D is possibly TRBD1 (5 bases). The CDR3 consists of 14 residues. V was clipped by 5 bases and J by 8 bases, with 18 bases between them. Germline V CDR1 and CDR2: SGHTA, FQGNSA.

Comment on this clonotype: Given a much more abundant clone one base away, this may be a read error. This chain connects TRBV6-6 to TRBJ1-4, with D perhaps matching TRBD1 (5 bases). This CDR3 comprises 15 residues. CDR1 is MNHNY, CDR2 SVGAGI, per germline (reference sequence). The CDR3 here is CVSSRGVAEAEKLFF. In DNA form, the CDR3 reads TGTGTCAGCAGTCGGGGGGTGGCTGAAGCGGAAAAACTGTTTTTT.

The J gene is TRBJ2-1, the V gene TRBV4-2; 9 nucleotides align to TRBD2. From germline, CDR1 is LGHNA and CDR2 YNFKEQ. This CDR3 is 19 amino acids long. Trimming at V came to 3 bases and at J to 7 bases, leaving 19 bases not matched to a gene. For the CDR3, the DNA is TGTGCCAGCAGCCAGACCACACCGGGAGTGAGGCTAGCGGGGAATGAGCAGTTCTTC. Residues: CASSQTTPGVRLAGNEQFF.

This chain uses TRBV12-3 or TRBV12-4 with TRBJ2-1; 7 bases align to TRBD2. The length of the CDR3 is 14 residues. Trimming at V came to 8 bases and at J to 4 bases, leaving 8 bases not matched to a gene. CDR3: CASVEQGGYNEQFF. DNA for the CDR3: TGTGCCAGCGTCGAGCAGGGAGGGTACAATGAGCAGTTCTTC.

The rearrangement uses TRBV7-3 and TRBJ1-2; no clear D. Trimming removed 2 bases at V and 4 bases at J, with 17 bases between. The length of the CDR3 is 16 residues. Germline loops: CDR1 SGHTA, CDR2 FQGTGA. The CDR3 loop reads CASSLSPNGKAYGYTF. The CDR3 DNA follows: TGTGCCAGCAGCTTATCCCCAAACGGCAAAGCCTATGGCTACACCTTC.

The chain employs TRBV28 and TRBJ2-4, with D perhaps matching TRBD1 (6 bases). Germline V gene sequence: CDR1 MDHEN, CDR2 SYDVKM. This CDR3 contains 13 residues. The germline V and J ends were trimmed by 3 bases and 7 bases, with 10 bases remaining between them. CDR3 nucleotides: TGTGCCAGCAGTTTGCCAGGGGCGAACATTCAGTACTTC. This codes for CASSLPGANIQYF.

This clonotype showed up just a few times. The chain combines TRBV7-9 with TRBJ2-1; D is ambiguous. V dropped 5 bases and J dropped 6 bases, with 11 bases sitting between them. The CDR3 contains 13 residues. Germline CDR1 SEHNR, CDR2 FQNEAQ (reference sequence). CDR3 loop: CASSRDTPNEQFF. DNA for the CDR3: TGTGCCAGCAGCCGAGATACGCCCAATGAGCAGTTCTTC. Together with reference TRBV7-9 and TRBJ2-1, the CDR3 gives the full variable domain: DTGVSQNPRHKITKRGQNVTFRCDPISEHNRLYWYRQTLGQGPEFLTYFQNEAQLEKSRLLSDRFSAERPKGSFSTLEIQRTEQGDSAMYLCASSRDTPNEQFFGPGTRLTVL.

V gene TRBV14 combines with J gene TRBJ2-5, with D unresolved. The CDR3 runs to 13 residues. V lost 4 bases and J 4 bases, leaving 10 bases between the germline ends. Germline lookup yields CDR1 SGHDN and CDR2 FVKESK. The CDR3 DNA reads as TGTGCCAGCAGCCTGGAGTCACCAGAGACCCAGTACTTC. It yields the protein CASSLESPETQYF. The full variable domain, in which reference TRBV14 and TRBJ2-5 provide the parts outside the CDR3, is EAGVTQFPSHSVIEKGQTVTLRCDPISGHDNLYWYRRVMGKEIKFLLHFVKESKQDESGMPNNRFLAERTGGTYSTLKVQPAELEDSGVYFCASSLESPETQYFGPGTRLLVL.

CDR3 sequence reads: CSARDPASGSYEQYF. The CDR3 bases are TGCAGTGCTAGAGATCCGGCTAGCGGATCCTACGAGCAGTACTTC. The J gene is TRBJ2-7, the V gene TRBV20-1; 7 bases are shared with TRBD2. Germline lookup yields CDR1 DFQATT and CDR2 SNEGSKA (reference sequence). The junction had 6 bases not matched to a gene; V was cut back by 0 bases and J by 1 base. The CDR3 runs 15 residues.

This clonotype was counted between two and nine times. Sequence at one end of the junction differs from germline and may be a read error. The chain uses TRBV15 and TRBJ2-5; no clear D gene. The CDR3 contains 12 residues. Looked up from germline, CDR1 is LNHNV and CDR2 is YYDKDF (reference sequence). CDR3 loop: CATRAAQETQYF. The CDR3 region has the DNA TGTGCCACCAGGGCAGCCCAAGAGACTCAGTACTTC.

This clonotype showed up just a few times. The rearrangement joins TRBV4-1 to TRBJ1-1; D is unresolved. This CDR3 spans 16 amino acids. V lost 2 bases to trimming and J lost 5 bases, with 18 bases between them. Germline-derived CDR1 and CDR2 are MGHRA and YSYEKL. CDR3 protein: CASSQPLGGKWTEAFF. Here the CDR3 DNA reads TGCGCCAGCAGCCAACCGCTCGGAGGGAAGTGGACTGAAGCTTTCTTT.

The chain recombines TRBV28 with TRBJ2-1; possibly TRBD1 or TRBD2 for D (6 bases each). CDR3 size: 17 residues. Trimming shortened V by 4 bases and J by 9 bases, and 25 bases separated the two germline ends. The germline CDR1 and CDR2 sequences are MDHEN and SYDVKM. CDR3 region: CASSSPPGGTPRVEQFF. Written as DNA, the CDR3 is TGTGCCAGCAGTTCCCCGCCTGGGGGGACACCCCGGGTTGAGCAGTTCTTC.

This clonotype was found a few times. J is TRBJ1-5 and V is TRBV28; 11 nucleotides agree with TRBD1. This CDR3 contains 16 residues. V shed 5 bases and J 4 bases; nucleotides not matched to a gene: 7. Germline lookup yields CDR1 MDHEN and CDR2 SYDVKM. CDR3 nucleotides: TGTGCCAGCAGTAACCGCGGGACAGGGGGTAATCAGCCCCAGCATTTT. It translates to CASSNRGTGGNQPQHF. Together with reference TRBV28 and TRBJ1-5, the CDR3 gives the full variable domain: DVKVTQSSRYLVKRTGEKVFLECVQDMDHENMFWYRQDPGLGLRLIYFSYDVKMKEKGDIPEGYSVSREKKERFSLILESASTNQTSMYLCASSNRGTGGNQPQHFGDGTRLSIL.

A few counts support this clonotype. V is TRBV3-1 and J is TRBJ2-1; TRBD2 is a possible D gene (5 bases). CDR1 and CDR2 (germline): LGHDT, YNNKEL (reference sequence). V was shortened by 0 bases and J by 3 bases, with 12 bases between the two germline ends. The CDR3 is made up of 16 amino acids. The CDR3 is CASSQELGLIYNEQFF. As DNA, the CDR3 is TGTGCCAGCAGCCAAGAACTAGGCCTTATCTACAATGAGCAGTTCTTC.

This clonotype has more than one count but fewer than ten. The rearrangement uses TRBV13 and TRBJ2-5, with 12 bases that match TRBD2. CDR1 and CDR2 (germline): PRHDT, FYEKMQ (reference sequence). The length of the CDR3 is 19 residues. V was pared by 2 bases and J by 2 bases, with 12 bases of the junction left unmatched. DNA for the CDR3: TGTGCCAGCAGCTTAAGGTCAGGGCTAGCGGGAGGGTTACAAGAGACCCAGTACTTC. Its protein is CASSLRSGLAGGLQETQYF.

The V gene is TRBV2, the J gene TRBJ2-1; no reliable D call. Germline CDR1 SNHLY, CDR2 FYNNEI. V was shortened by 4 bases and J by 5 bases, with 12 bases between the two germline ends. The CDR3 contains 14 residues. CDR3 sequence: CASSARTLNNEQFF. In nucleotides, the CDR3 is TGTGCCAGCAGTGCCCGAACATTAAACAATGAGCAGTTCTTC.

The V and J genes are TRBV29-1 and TRBJ1-1; possibly TRBD1 for D (5 bases). CDR1 and CDR2 from the germline V gene are SQVTM and ANQGSEA. Trimming cost V 5 bases and J 2 bases, with 12 bases left between them. This CDR3 has 13 residues. DNA of the CDR3: TGCAGCGTTCCGGGACGGAGTAACACTGAAGCTTTCTTT. This sequence encodes CSVPGRSNTEAFF.